A single sample is the source of the 6 T cell receptor beta chains below, sequenced in a study of T cell responses to AZD1222 COVID-19 vaccine. The repertoire was sequenced with immunoSEQ multiplex PCR; TCRdb's copy has only in-frame clones and lacks some. The sample consists of fewer than 120,000 clones, over 85% of them appearing once. This material consisted of peripheral blood, taken 28 days after the second AZD1222 dose. The receptor source for this set is an adult who received the AZD1222 COVID-19 vaccine.

The CDR3 spells CASSMGVVLDYGYTF. DNA of the CDR3: TGTGCCAGTAGTATGGGGGTTGTCCTTGACTATGGCTACACCTTC. This rearrangement joins TRBV19 to TRBJ1-2, with TRBD1 as a possible D gene (5 bases). V was trimmed by 3 bases and J by 3 bases, leaving 14 bases between them. CDR3 length: 15 residues. Germline-derived CDR1 and CDR2 are LNHDA and SQIVND (reference sequence).

This chain joins TRBV7-2 and TRBJ2-7; possible D gene TRBD2, 6 bases. Germline CDR1 and CDR2: SGHTA and FQGNSA. V was clipped by 4 bases and J by 0 bases, with 13 bases between them. The length of the CDR3 is 15 residues. CDR3 DNA: TGTGCCAGCAGCTCTCCGGGACTCCTCTCCTACGAGCAGTACTTC. As protein: CASSSPGLLSYEQYF.

The rearrangement joins TRBV4-2 to TRBJ1-6; no clear D. The CDR3 has 16 amino acids. CDR1 is LGHNA, CDR2 YNFKEQ, per germline. Trimming took off 0 bases at V and 2 bases at J, with 8 bases between the two ends. In DNA form, the CDR3 reads TGTGCCAGCAGCCAAGACGGCCGAACCTATAATTCACCCCTCCACTTT. Translated, it gives CASSQDGRTYNSPLHF.

The chain links TRBV4-3 to TRBJ2-2; weak D call: TRBD2 (6 bases). Trimming cost V 0 bases and J 1 base, with 9 bases left between them. This CDR3 spans 16 amino acids. CDR1 and CDR2 from the germline V gene are LGHNA and YSLEER. The chain's CDR3 is CASSQEPGGNTGELFF. The CDR3 nucleotides are TGCGCCAGCAGCCAAGAGCCCGGGGGGAACACCGGGGAGCTGTTTTTT.

This rearrangement joins TRBV7-3 to TRBJ2-1, with TRBD2 identical over 13 bases. The ends lost 5 bases at V and 7 bases at J; junction bases unmatched: 5. The CDR3 covers 15 residues. Looked up from germline, CDR1 is SGHTA and CDR2 is FQGTGA. CDR3 residues: CASSPTSGGANEQFF. The CDR3 nucleotides read TGTGCCAGCAGCCCTACTAGCGGGGGGGCGAATGAGCAGTTCTTC.

V gene TRBV11-2 combines with J gene TRBJ2-7; 7 bases are a match to TRBD1. CDR1 is SGHAT, CDR2 FQNNGV, per germline. Trimming took 1 base from V and 0 from J; bases not matched to a gene: 9. This CDR3 comprises 17 residues. The CDR3 loop reads CASSLVTAQGSSYEQYF. Written as DNA, the CDR3 is TGTGCCAGCAGCTTAGTTACGGCACAGGGGAGCTCCTACGAGCAGTACTTC.